The source of this T cell receptor beta chain is a study of neurological immune-mediated disorders. CDR1 and CDR2 (germline): SGHKS, YYEKEE (reference sequence). The ends were cut back, 0 bases at V and 13 bases at J, with 22 bases in the middle. CDR3 length: 15 residues. cDNA was made by 5'RACE with 10-nucleotide random UMIs. Each CDR3 protein gets one entry after TCRdb re-called the 5' RACE reads with MiXCR. The sample has about 66,000 distinct CDR3 sequences, under 5% seen once. Ten or more counts support this clonotype. The chain joins TRBV5-5 to TRBJ1-2; weak D call: TRBD1 (5 bases). This receptor was taken from a man aged 25 to 40 with multiple sclerosis. The material sequenced was PBMCs. In DNA form, the CDR3 reads TGTGCCAGCAGCTTGGAACGGGGGGGATTAGGTTTCGCCACCTTC. It codes for CASSLERGGLGFATF.